The clone carrying this T cell receptor (beta chain) has more than one count but fewer than ten. The antigen remains undetermined. The data belong to a study of T cells after yellow fever vaccination. Study-wide results and limits: Abundant clonotypes from the bulk population could have been carried over as contaminants into FACS-sorted repertoires.

5'RACE template switching added a universal primer site and UMIs to TCR cDNA. Each CDR3 protein is one row after TCRdb ran MiXCR on the 5' RACE reads. The sample lists hundreds of thousands of distinct CDR3 sequences, about 13% occurring once. The TCR was taken from a man younger than 45 who received the YFV17D yellow fever vaccine. The sample was PBMCs, taken on the day of the yellow fever booster vaccination.

CDR3 protein: CSVGDNSYEQYF. Here the CDR3 DNA reads TGCAGTGTCGGCGACAACTCCTACGAGCAGTACTTC. The chain is built from TRBV20-1 and TRBJ2-7, with D hard to call. CDR1 is DFQATT, CDR2 SNEGSKA, per germline (reference sequence). V was pared by 7 bases and J by 0 bases, with 10 bases between. There are 12 residues in the CDR3.